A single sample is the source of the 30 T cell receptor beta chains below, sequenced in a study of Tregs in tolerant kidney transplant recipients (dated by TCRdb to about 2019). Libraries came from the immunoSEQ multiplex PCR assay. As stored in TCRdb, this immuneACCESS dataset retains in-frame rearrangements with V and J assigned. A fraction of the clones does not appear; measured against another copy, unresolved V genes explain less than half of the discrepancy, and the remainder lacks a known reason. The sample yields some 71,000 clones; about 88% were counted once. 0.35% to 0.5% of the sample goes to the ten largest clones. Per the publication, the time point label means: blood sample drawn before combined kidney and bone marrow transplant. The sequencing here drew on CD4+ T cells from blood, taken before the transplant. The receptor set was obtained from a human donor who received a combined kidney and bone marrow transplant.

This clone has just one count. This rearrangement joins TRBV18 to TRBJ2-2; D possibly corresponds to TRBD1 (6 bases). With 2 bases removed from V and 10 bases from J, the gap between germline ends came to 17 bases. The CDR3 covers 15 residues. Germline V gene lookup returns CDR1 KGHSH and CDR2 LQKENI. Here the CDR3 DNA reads TGTGCCAGCTCACCAGATCCACAGGGTCGTGAGGAGCTGTTTTTT. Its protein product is CASSPDPQGREELFF.

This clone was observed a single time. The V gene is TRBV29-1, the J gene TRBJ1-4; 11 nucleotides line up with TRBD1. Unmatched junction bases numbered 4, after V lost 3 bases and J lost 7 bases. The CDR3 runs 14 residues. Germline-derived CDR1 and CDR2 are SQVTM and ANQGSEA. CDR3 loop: CSVDEGQGGEKLFF. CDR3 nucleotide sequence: TGCAGCGTTGATGAGGGACAGGGGGGTGAAAAACTGTTTTTT. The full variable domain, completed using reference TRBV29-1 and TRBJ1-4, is SAVISQKPSRDICQRGTSLTIQCQVDSQVTMMFWYRQQPGQSLTLIATANQGSEATYESGFVIDKFPISRPNLTFSTLTVSNMSPEDSSIYLCSVDEGQGGEKLFFGSGTQLSVL.

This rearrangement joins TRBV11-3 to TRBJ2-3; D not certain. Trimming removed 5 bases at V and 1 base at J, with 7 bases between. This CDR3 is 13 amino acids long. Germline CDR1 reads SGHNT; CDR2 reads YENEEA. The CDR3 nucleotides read TGTGCCAGCAGCCATAGAGGCACAGATACGCAGTATTTT. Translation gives CASSHRGTDTQYF.

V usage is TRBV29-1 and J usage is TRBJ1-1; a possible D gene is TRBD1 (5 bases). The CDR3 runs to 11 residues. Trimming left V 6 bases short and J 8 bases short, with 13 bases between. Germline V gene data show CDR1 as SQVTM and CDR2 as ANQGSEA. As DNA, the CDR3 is TGCAGCGTCCCGGGGGACTACGAAGCTTTCTTT. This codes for CSVPGDYEAFF.

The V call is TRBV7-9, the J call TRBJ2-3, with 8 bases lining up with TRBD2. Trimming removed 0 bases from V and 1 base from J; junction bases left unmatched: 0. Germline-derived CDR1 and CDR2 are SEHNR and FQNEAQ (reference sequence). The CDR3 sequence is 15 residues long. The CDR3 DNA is TGTGCCAGCAGCTTAGCGGGACTAGGCACAGATACGCAGTATTTT. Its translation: CASSLAGLGTDTQYF.

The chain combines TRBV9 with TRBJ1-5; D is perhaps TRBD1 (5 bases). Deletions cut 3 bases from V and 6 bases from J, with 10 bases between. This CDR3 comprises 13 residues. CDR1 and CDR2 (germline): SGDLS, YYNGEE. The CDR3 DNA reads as TGTGCCAGCAGCGCGCAGGGAGGTCAGCCCCAGCATTTT. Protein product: CASSAQGGQPQHF.

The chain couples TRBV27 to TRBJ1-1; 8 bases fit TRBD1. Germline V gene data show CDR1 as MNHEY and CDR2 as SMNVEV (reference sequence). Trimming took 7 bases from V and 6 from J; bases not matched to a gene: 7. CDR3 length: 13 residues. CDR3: CASTQQGVAEAFF. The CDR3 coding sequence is TGTGCCAGCACTCAACAGGGGGTGGCTGAAGCTTTCTTT.

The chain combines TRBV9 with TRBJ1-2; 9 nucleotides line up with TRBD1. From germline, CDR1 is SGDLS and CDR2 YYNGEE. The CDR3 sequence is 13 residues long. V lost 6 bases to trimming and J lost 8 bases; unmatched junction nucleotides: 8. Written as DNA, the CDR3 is TGTGCCAGCACCGGAACAGGGGGCGGAGGCTACACCTTC. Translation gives CASTGTGGGGYTF.

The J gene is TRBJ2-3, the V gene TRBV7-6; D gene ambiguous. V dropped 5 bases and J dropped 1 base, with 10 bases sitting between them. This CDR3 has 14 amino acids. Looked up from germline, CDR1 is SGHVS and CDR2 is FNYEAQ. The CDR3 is CASSLGHGTDTQYF. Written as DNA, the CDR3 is TGTGCCAGCAGCCTTGGGCATGGCACAGATACGCAGTATTTT.

CDR3 in DNA: TGTGCCAGCAGTGAAAACCCGGGGACAGGGGGCGAAAAACTGTTTTTT. Protein: CASSENPGTGGEKLFF. The chain links TRBV6-1 to TRBJ1-4; 12 bases are a match to TRBD1. Germline V gene lookup returns CDR1 MNHNS and CDR2 SASEGT. J lost 8 bases, V lost 2 bases, and 6 bases had no gene match. The CDR3 totals 16 residues.

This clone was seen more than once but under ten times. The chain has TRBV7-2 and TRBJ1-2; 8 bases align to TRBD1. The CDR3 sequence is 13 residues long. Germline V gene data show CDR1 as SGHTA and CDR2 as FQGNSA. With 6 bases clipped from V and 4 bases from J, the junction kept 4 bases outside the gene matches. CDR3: CASSPDRAYGYTF. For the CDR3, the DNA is TGTGCCAGCAGTCCGGACAGGGCCTATGGCTACACCTTC.

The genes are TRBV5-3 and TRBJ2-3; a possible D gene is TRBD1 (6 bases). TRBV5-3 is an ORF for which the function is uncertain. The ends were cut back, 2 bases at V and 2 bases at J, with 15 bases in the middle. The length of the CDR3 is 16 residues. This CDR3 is CARSFLRQGLTDTQYF. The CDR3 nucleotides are TGTGCCAGAAGCTTTCTTCGGCAGGGGCTCACAGATACGCAGTATTTT.

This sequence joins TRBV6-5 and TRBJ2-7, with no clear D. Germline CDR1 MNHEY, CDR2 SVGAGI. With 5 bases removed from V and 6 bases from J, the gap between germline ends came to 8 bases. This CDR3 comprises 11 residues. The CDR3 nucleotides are TGTGCCAGCAGTGAAGGAGCCGAGCAGTACTTC. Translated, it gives CASSEGAEQYF.

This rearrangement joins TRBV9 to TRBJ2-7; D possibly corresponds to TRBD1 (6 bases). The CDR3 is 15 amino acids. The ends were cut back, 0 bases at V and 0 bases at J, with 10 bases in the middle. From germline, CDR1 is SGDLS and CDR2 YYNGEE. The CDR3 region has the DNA TGTGCCAGCAGCGTAGAACAGGGCAGCTCCTACGAGCAGTACTTC. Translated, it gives CASSVEQGSSYEQYF.

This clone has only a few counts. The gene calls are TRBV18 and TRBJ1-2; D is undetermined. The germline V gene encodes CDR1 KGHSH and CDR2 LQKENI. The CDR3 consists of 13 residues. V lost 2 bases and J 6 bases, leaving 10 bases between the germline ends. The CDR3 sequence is CASSPDSTDGYTF. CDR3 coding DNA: TGTGCCAGCTCACCAGATTCGACTGATGGCTACACCTTC.

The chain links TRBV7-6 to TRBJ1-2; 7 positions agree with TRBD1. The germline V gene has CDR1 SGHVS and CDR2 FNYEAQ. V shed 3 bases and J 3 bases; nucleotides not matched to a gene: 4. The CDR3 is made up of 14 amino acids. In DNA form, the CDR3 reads TGTGCCAGCAGCTTGGGGACAGCGGACTATGGCTACACCTTC. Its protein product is CASSLGTADYGYTF. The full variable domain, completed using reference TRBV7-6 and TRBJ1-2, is GAGVSQSPRYKVTKRGQDVALRCDPISGHVSLYWYRQALGQGPEFLTYFNYEAQQDKSGLPNDRFSAERPEGSISTLTIQRTEQRDSAMYRCASSLGTADYGYTFGSGTRLTVV.

In nucleotides, the CDR3 is TGCAGCGTTGCCCCGGACACGAACACTGAAGCTTTCTTT. Protein product: CSVAPDTNTEAFF. This chain uses TRBV29-1 with TRBJ1-1, with a possible D match to TRBD1 (5 bases). The CDR3 consists of 13 residues. Per germline, CDR1 SQVTM and CDR2 ANQGSEA. V was cut by 4 bases and J by 1 base, with 10 bases left in between. The variable domain in full, completed from reference TRBV29-1 and TRBJ1-1, reads SAVISQKPSRDICQRGTSLTIQCQVDSQVTMMFWYRQQPGQSLTLIATANQGSEATYESGFVIDKFPISRPNLTFSTLTVSNMSPEDSSIYLCSVAPDTNTEAFFGQGTRLTVV.

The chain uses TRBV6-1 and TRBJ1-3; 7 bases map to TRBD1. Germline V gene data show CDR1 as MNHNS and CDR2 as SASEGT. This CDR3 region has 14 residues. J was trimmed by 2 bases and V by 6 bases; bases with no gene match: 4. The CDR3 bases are TGTGCCAGCAGGACTACAGGGGCTGGAAACACCATATATTTT. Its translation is CASRTTGAGNTIYF.

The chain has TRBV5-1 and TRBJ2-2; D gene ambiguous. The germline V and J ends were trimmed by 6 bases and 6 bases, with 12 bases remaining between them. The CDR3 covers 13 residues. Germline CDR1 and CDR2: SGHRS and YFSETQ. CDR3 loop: CASTLESPGELFF. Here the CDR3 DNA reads TGCGCCAGCACCTTAGAGAGCCCCGGGGAGCTGTTTTTT.

CDR3 sequence: CASSLTTGEGKTQYF. The CDR3 bases are TGTGCCAGCAGCTTAACAACGGGAGAGGGAAAGACCCAGTACTTC. This chain connects TRBV7-9 to TRBJ2-5, with D maybe TRBD2 (6 bases). Germline CDR1 is SEHNR and CDR2 is FQNEAQ (reference sequence). The CDR3 extends over 15 amino acids. Trimming took 2 bases from V and 6 from J, leaving 16 bases between them.

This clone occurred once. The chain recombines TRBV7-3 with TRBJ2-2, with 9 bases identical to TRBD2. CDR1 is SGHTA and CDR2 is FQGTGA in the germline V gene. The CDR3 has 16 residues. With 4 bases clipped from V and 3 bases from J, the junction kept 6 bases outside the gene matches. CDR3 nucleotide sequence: TGTGCCAGCAGCTCACGAGCGGGAGGTTACACCGGGGAGCTGTTTTTT. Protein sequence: CASSSRAGGYTGELFF. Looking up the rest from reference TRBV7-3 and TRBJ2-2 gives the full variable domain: GAGVSQTPSNKVTEKGKYVELRCDPISGHTALYWYRQSLGQGPEFLIYFQGTGAADDSGLPNDRFFAVRPEGSVSTLKIQRTERGDSAVYLCASSSRAGGYTGELFFGEGSRLTVL.

CDR3 amino acids: CASSLGGTQETQYF. CDR3 coding DNA: TGCGCCAGCAGCTTGGGAGGGACTCAAGAGACCCAGTACTTC. V usage is TRBV5-1 and J usage is TRBJ2-5; maybe TRBD2 (6 bases). Germline values: CDR1 SGHRS, CDR2 YFSETQ. V was shortened by 0 bases and J by 2 bases, with 8 bases between the two germline ends. This CDR3 is 14 amino acids long.

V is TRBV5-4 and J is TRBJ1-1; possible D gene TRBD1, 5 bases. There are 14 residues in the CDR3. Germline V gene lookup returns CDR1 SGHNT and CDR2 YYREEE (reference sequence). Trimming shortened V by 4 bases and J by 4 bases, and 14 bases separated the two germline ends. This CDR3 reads CASSLRASVTEAFF. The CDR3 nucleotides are TGTGCCAGCAGCCTCAGGGCCTCGGTCACTGAAGCTTTCTTT.

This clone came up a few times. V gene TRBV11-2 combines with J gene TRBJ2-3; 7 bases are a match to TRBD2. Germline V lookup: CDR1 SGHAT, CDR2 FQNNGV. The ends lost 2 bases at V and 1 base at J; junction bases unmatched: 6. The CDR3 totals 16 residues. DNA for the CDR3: TGTGCCAGCAGCTTAAGCGGGACCCGACGCACAGATACGCAGTATTTT. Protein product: CASSLSGTRRTDTQYF.

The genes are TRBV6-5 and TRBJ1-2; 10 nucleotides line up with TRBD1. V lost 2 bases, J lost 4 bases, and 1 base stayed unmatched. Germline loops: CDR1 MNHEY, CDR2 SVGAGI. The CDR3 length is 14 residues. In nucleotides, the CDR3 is TGTGCCAGCAGTTACGGGACAGGGGCCTATGGCTACACCTTC. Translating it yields CASSYGTGAYGYTF.

CDR3 region: CASRWTLSSYNEQFF. The CDR3 DNA follows: TGTGCCAGCCGATGGACTCTTAGCTCCTACAATGAGCAGTTCTTC. The V and J genes are TRBV27 and TRBJ2-1; perhaps TRBD2 as D (5 bases). Trimming left V 8 bases short and J 0 bases short, with 14 bases between. The CDR3 loop spans 15 amino acids. Germline loops: CDR1 MNHEY, CDR2 SMNVEV (reference sequence).

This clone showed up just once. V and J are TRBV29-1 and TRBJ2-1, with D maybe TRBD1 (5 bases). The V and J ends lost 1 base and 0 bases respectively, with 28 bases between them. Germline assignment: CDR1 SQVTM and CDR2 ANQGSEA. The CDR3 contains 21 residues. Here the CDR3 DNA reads TGCAGCGTTGAAGCCCCGCCGAGGACACAGCTCTTCCCTAGCTCCTACAATGAGCAGTTCTTC. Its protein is CSVEAPPRTQLFPSSYNEQFF.

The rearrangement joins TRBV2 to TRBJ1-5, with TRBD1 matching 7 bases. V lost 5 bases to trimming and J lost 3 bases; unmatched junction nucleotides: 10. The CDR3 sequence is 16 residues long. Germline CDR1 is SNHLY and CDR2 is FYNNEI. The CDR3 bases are TGTGCCAGCAGTCTTGGTGGAGGGGGCTTCAATCAGCCCCAGCATTTT. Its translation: CASSLGGGGFNQPQHF.

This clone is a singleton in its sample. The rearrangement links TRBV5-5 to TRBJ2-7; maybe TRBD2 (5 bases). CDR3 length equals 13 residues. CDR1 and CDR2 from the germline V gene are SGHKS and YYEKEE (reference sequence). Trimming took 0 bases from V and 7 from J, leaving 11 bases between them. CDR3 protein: CASSLEWSGEQYF. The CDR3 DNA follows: TGTGCCAGCAGCTTGGAATGGTCGGGGGAGCAGTACTTC. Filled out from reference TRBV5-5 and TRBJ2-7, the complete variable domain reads DAGVTQSPTHLIKTRGQQVTLRCSPISGHKSVSWYQQVLGQGPQFIFQYYEKEERGRGNFPDRFSARQFPNYSSELNVNALLLGDSALYLCASSLEWSGEQYFGPGTRLTVT.

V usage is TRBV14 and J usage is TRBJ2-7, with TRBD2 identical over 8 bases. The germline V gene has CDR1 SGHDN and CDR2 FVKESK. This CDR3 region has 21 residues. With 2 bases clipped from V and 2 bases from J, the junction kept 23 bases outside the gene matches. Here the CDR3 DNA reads TGTGCCAGCAGCCAACGAACTGTATCAACCACTATTTTCGGGAGGGCCTACGAGCAGTACTTC. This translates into CASSQRTVSTTIFGRAYEQYF.